Presented here are 18 T cell receptor beta chains from one specimen sequenced in a study of type 1 regulatory T cells. No cognate antigen is known for these TCRs. Findings and limits, study-wide: Compared with non-type 1 regulatory T cells, type 1 regulatory T cells showed a more restricted TCR repertoire.

TCRdb redid the calling of the reads with MiXCR, one entry per CDR3 protein. This sample has tens of thousands of distinct CDR3 sequences, with more than 20% found just once. Source material: cultured type 1 regulatory T (Tr1) cells, either the whole culture or a sorted fraction (not recorded which). The source is a human donor in good health.

This clonotype was recorded a few times. The chain joins TRBV5-1 to TRBJ2-3; D is unclear. CDR3 size: 14 residues. The V gene lost 2 bases and the J gene lost 4 bases, with 11 bases spanning the gap. The V gene's germline CDR1 is SGHRS and CDR2 YFSETQ. The CDR3 region has the DNA TGCGCCAGCAGCTTTGGCCAGTCGGCAGATACGCAGTATTTT. Translation: CASSFGQSADTQYF.

V gene TRBV28 combines with J gene TRBJ1-1; TRBD1 might be the D (5 bases). Per the germline V gene, CDR1 is MDHEN and CDR2 is SYDVKM. The V end was cut by 6 bases, the J end by 9 bases, with 14 bases between. This CDR3 region has 12 residues. CDR3 sequence reads: CASRDRTFKAFF. CDR3 bases: TGTGCCAGCAGAGACCGGACATTCAAAGCTTTCTTT.

This clonotype was picked up a small number of times. This rearrangement joins TRBV10-3 to TRBJ2-1, with TRBD1 identical over 10 bases. V lost 4 bases and J lost 5; bases outside the gene matches: 2. CDR3 length: 14 residues. CDR1 and CDR2 (germline): ENHRY, SYGVKD. The CDR3 DNA reads as TGTGCCATCAGTGGACAGGGGGCGAACAATGAGCAGTTCTTC. Encoded protein: CAISGQGANNEQFF.

This chain links TRBV5-4 with TRBJ2-5; TRBD2 matches at 13 bases. The V and J ends lost 4 bases and 7 bases, in that order; junction bases with no gene match: 16. Germline V gives CDR1 SGHNT, CDR2 YYREEE (reference sequence). The CDR3 runs 18 residues. The CDR3 here is CASSAAPGLAGTARTQYF. The CDR3 DNA sequence: TGTGCCAGCAGCGCCGCTCCGGGACTAGCGGGGACGGCCAGGACCCAGTACTTC.

This clonotype was detected ten times or more. The chain couples TRBV20-1 to TRBJ1-2, with D possibly matching TRBD1 (6 bases). The CDR3 has 14 amino acids. V lost 6 bases and J lost 8, with 22 bases in between. Germline V gives CDR1 DFQATT, CDR2 SNEGSKA (reference sequence). CDR3 protein: CSAFVHRARVGYTF. The CDR3 DNA follows: TGCAGTGCGTTCGTCCACAGGGCTCGGGTGGGCTACACCTTC.

This clonotype turned up a few times. V is TRBV6-2 or TRBV6-3 and J is TRBJ2-5, with a tentative D call TRBD1 (5 bases). Germline V gives CDR1 MNHEY, CDR2 SVGEGT. The CDR3 sequence is 12 residues long. V gave up 6 bases and J gave up 7 bases, with 12 bases separating them. CDR3 residues: CASRTDDRTQYF. The CDR3 coding sequence is TGTGCCAGCAGGACAGACGACCGGACCCAGTACTTC.

This clonotype was recorded at least ten times. This rearrangement joins TRBV19 to TRBJ2-1; TRBD2 matches at 7 bases. The CDR3 is 12 residues long. Germline CDR1 reads LNHDA; CDR2 reads SQIVND (reference sequence). V lost 5 bases and J lost 13; bases outside the gene matches: 8. CDR3 sequence (DNA): TGTGCCAGTAGTTTATCGACTAGCAGACAGTTCTTC. Translated, it gives CASSLSTSRQFF.

J is TRBJ1-4 and V is TRBV12-3 or TRBV12-4; D is ambiguous. This CDR3 has 15 residues. Trimming left V 6 bases short and J 7 bases short, with 18 bases between. This CDR3 reads CASRGGVPGSEKLFF. DNA of the CDR3: TGTGCCAGCAGGGGAGGTGTCCCCGGGAGTGAAAAACTGTTTTTT.

The table lists this clonotype with a few counts. The chain recombines TRBV7-9 with TRBJ2-7; D is perhaps TRBD1 (7 bases). Trimming took off 7 bases at V and 3 bases at J, with 16 bases between the two ends. The germline V gene encodes CDR1 SEHNR and CDR2 FQNEAQ (reference sequence). The CDR3 length is 14 residues. The CDR3 region has the DNA TGTGCCAGCAACCAGGGGGAGGCGGACTACGAGCAGTACTTC. As protein: CASNQGEADYEQYF.

The chain uses TRBV20-1 and TRBJ2-5; D might be TRBD1 or TRBD2, each matching 6 bases. Germline loops: CDR1 DFQATT, CDR2 SNEGSKA (reference sequence). The V gene lost 3 bases and the J gene lost 9 bases, with 23 bases spanning the gap. This CDR3 region has 15 residues. CDR3 nucleotides: TGCAGTGCTAGTATCGGGTCGGACAGAAGGGAGGCCCAGTACTTC. It is translated as CSASIGSDRREAQYF.

This chain links TRBV29-1 with TRBJ1-1, with a possible D match to TRBD1 (5 bases). V was trimmed by 6 bases and J by 4 bases, leaving 15 bases between them. This CDR3 is 13 amino acids long. Germline CDR1 reads SQVTM; CDR2 reads ANQGSEA. The CDR3 DNA reads as TGCAGCGTGGATAAGGGACTCAGCACTGAAGCTTTCTTT. This gives the protein CSVDKGLSTEAFF.

The rearrangement joins TRBV5-1 to TRBJ1-1, with D unresolved. The CDR3 contains 13 residues. Germline CDR1 SGHRS, CDR2 YFSETQ. V gave up 2 bases and J gave up 8 bases, with 13 bases separating them. The CDR3 DNA is TGCGCCAGCAGCTTAGGACCCCGCGAGGAAGCTTTCTTT. Protein: CASSLGPREEAFF. The full variable domain, in which reference TRBV5-1 and TRBJ1-1 provide the parts outside the CDR3, is KAGVTQTPRYLIKTRGQQVTLSCSPISGHRSVSWYQQTPGQGLQFLFEYFSETQRNKGNFPGRFSGRQFSNSRSEMNVSTLELGDSALYLCASSLGPREEAFFGQGTRLTVV.

This chain connects TRBV18 to TRBJ2-7; D is uncertain. V was shortened by 6 bases and J by 6 bases, with 15 bases between the two germline ends. The length of the CDR3 is 13 residues. The germline CDR1 and CDR2 sequences are KGHSH and LQKENI. The CDR3 DNA follows: TGTGCCAGCTCTCCCGTACCAGCTTCCGAGCAGTACTTC. This sequence encodes CASSPVPASEQYF.

This clonotype turned up a few times. V is TRBV5-1 and J is TRBJ1-2; D is possibly TRBD1 (6 bases). CDR1 and CDR2 (germline): SGHRS, YFSETQ. The CDR3 runs to 14 residues. V lost 9 bases, J lost 0 bases, and 15 bases lay in between. This chain's CDR3 is CATRQDPANYGYTF. In DNA, the CDR3 is TGCGCCACCCGACAGGACCCAGCTAACTATGGCTACACCTTC. The entire variable domain, with the rest obtained from reference TRBV5-1 and TRBJ1-2, is as follows: KAGVTQTPRYLIKTRGQQVTLSCSPISGHRSVSWYQQTPGQGLQFLFEYFSETQRNKGNFPGRFSGRQFSNSRSEMNVSTLELGDSALYLCATRQDPANYGYTFGSGTRLTVV.

The rearrangement links TRBV5-4 to TRBJ2-3; TRBD2 aligns across 12 bases. CDR1 and CDR2 from the germline V gene are SGHNT and YYREEE (reference sequence). CDR3 length: 17 residues. The V gene end was trimmed by 4 bases and the J gene end by 7 bases; junction bases not matched to a gene: 13. DNA of the CDR3: TGTGCCAGCAGCCCCTCTAGCGGGAGGGAGGCGAAGAATACGCAGTATTTT. It is translated as CASSPSSGREAKNTQYF.

The rearrangement joins TRBV6-5 to TRBJ2-1, with D possibly being TRBD2 (5 bases). This CDR3 is built from 14 residues. V shed 2 bases and J shed 5 bases, with 10 bases lying between them. Looked up from germline, CDR1 is MNHEY and CDR2 is SVGAGI. In nucleotides, the CDR3 is TGTGCCAGCAGTTACGGAGGTACCGACAATGAGCAGTTCTTC. This encodes CASSYGGTDNEQFF.

The V and J genes are TRBV25-1 and TRBJ2-1; 10 bases map to TRBD2. CDR1 and CDR2 from the germline V gene are MGHDK and SYGVNS. The CDR3 has 16 amino acids. Trimming at V came to 3 bases and at J to 0 bases, leaving 2 bases not matched to a gene. CDR3 in amino acids: CASSDSSGSSYNEQFF. CDR3 nucleotide sequence: TGTGCCAGCAGTGATTCTAGCGGGAGCTCCTACAATGAGCAGTTCTTC.

This clonotype was seen more than once but under ten times. The genes are TRBV11-2 and TRBJ1-1; maybe TRBD1 (5 bases). This CDR3 comprises 15 residues. The germline V gene encodes CDR1 SGHAT and CDR2 FQNNGV. V was shortened by 2 bases and J by 7 bases, with 17 bases between the two germline ends. The CDR3 here is CASSLFPQGGVEAFF. In DNA form, the CDR3 reads TGTGCCAGCAGCTTATTCCCCCAGGGAGGAGTTGAAGCTTTCTTT.